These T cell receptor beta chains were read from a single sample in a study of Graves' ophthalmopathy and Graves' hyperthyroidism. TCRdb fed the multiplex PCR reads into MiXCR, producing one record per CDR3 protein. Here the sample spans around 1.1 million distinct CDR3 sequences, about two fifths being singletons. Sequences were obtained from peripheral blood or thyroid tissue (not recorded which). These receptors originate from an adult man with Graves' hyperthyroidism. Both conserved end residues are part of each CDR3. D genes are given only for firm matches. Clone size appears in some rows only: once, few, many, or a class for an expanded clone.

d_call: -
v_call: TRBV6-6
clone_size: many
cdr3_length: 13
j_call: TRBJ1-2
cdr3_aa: CASSYSAGFGYTF
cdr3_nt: TGTGCCAGCAGTTACTCAGCGGGGTTTGGCTACACCTTC

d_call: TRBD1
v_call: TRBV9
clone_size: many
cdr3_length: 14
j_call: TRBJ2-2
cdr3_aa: CASSVSQGPGELFF
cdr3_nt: TGTGCCAGCAGCGTCTCACAGGGGCCCGGGGAGCTGTTTTTT

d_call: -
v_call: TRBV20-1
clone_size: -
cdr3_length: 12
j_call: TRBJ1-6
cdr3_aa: CSAGDSLSPLHF
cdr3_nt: TGCAGTGCTGGTGACAGTCTTTCACCCCTCCACTTT

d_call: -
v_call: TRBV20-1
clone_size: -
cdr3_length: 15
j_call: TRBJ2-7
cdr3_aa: CSASPSGSMAYEQYF
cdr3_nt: TGCAGTGCTAGCCCGAGTGGCTCCATGGCCTACGAGCAGTACTTC

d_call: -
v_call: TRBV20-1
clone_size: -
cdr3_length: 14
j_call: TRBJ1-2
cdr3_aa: CSAGDRRTAYGYTF
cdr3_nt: TGCAGTGCTGGAGACAGGCGGACCGCCTATGGCTACACCTTC

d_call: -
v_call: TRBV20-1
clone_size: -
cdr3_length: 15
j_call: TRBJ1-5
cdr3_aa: CSAGVKGVPGQPQHF
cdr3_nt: TGCAGTGCTGGAGTTAAAGGGGTGCCCGGTCAGCCCCAGCATTTT

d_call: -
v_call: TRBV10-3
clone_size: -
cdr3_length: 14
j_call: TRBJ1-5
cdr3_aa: CASSREHSNQPQHF
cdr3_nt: TGTGCCAGCAGTAGGGAACATAGCAATCAGCCCCAGCATTTT

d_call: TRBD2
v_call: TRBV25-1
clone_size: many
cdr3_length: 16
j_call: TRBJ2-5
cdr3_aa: CASSDPGLGVQETQYF
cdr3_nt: TGTGCCAGCAGTGACCCGGGACTAGGGGTTCAAGAGACCCAGTACTTC

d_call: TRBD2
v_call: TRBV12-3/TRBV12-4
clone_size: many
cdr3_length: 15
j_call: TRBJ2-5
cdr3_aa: CASSTGTSVQETQYF
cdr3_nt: TGTGCCAGCAGTACGGGGACTAGCGTCCAAGAGACCCAGTACTTC

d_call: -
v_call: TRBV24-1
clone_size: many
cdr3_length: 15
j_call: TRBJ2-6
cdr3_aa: CATSATSTGPNVLTF
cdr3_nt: TGTGCCACCAGTGCTACTTCTACAGGGCCCAACGTCCTGACTTTC

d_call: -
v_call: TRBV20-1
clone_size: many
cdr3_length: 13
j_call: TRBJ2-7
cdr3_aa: CSAKGRGPYEQYF
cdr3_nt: TGCAGTGCTAAAGGGAGGGGGCCCTACGAGCAGTACTTC

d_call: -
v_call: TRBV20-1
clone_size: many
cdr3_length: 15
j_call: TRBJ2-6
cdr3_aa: CSASPDAAWANVLTF
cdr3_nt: TGCAGTGCTAGCCCCGATGCGGCCTGGGCCAACGTCCTGACTTTC

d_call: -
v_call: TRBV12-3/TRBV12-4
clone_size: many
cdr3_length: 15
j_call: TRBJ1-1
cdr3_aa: CASSLAEAFNTEAFF
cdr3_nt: TGTGCCAGCAGTTTGGCGGAAGCGTTTAACACTGAAGCTTTCTTT

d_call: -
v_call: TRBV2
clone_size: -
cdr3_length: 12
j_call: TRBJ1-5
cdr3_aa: CASTGGMGPQHF
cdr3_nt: TGTGCCAGCACGGGCGGGATGGGGCCCCAGCATTTT

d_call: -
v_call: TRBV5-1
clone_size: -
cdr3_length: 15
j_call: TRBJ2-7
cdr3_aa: CASSLGVTSGYEQYF
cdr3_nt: TGCGCCAGCAGCTTGGGGGTCACTTCGGGCTACGAGCAGTACTTC

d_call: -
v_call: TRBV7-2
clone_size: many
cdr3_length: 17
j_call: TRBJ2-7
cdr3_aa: CASSLVGGDKSSYEQYF
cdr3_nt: TGTGCCAGCAGCTTAGTCGGTGGGGACAAGAGCTCCTACGAGCAGTACTTC

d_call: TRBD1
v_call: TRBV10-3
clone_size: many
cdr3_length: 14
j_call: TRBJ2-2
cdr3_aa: CAIRTGLDTGELFF
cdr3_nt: TGTGCCATCAGGACAGGGCTGGACACCGGGGAGCTGTTTTTT

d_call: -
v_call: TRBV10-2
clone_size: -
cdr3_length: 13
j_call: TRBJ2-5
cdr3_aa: CASSQVGPDTQYF
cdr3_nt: TGCGCCAGCAGCCAAGTTGGCCCGGACACCCAGTACTTC

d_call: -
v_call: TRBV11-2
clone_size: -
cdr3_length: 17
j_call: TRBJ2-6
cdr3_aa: CASSLAAELSGANVLTF
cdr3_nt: TGTGCCAGCAGCTTAGCGGCCGAACTTAGCGGGGCCAACGTCCTGACTTTC

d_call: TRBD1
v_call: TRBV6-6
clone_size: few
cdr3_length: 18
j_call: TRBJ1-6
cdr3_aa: CASSYSGQGRSYNSPLHF
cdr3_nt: TGTGCCAGCAGTTACTCTGGACAGGGAAGGTCCTATAATTCACCCCTCCACTTT

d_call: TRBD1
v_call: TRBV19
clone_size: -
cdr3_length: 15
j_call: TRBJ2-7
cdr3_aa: CANSFGTGGLDEQYF
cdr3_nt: TGTGCCAATAGTTTTGGGACAGGGGGCTTGGACGAGCAGTACTTC

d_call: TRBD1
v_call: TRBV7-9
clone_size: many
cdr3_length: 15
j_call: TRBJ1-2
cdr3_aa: CASSLTGQGLFGYTF
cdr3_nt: TGTGCCAGCAGCTTAACAGGACAGGGGTTGTTTGGCTACACCTTC

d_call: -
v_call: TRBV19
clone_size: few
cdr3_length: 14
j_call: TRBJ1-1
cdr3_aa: CASTISQKNTEAFF
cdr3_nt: TGTGCCAGTACCATCAGCCAAAAGAACACTGAAGCTTTCTTT

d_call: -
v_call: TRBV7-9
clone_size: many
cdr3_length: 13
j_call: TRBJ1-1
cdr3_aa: CASSGRGNTEAFF
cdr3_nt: TGCGCCAGCAGCGGCCGAGGGAACACTGAAGCTTTCTTT

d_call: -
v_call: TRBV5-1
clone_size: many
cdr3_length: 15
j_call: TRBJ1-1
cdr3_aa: CASSLAASLNTEAFF
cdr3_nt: TGCGCCAGCAGCTTGGCCGCGTCTTTGAACACTGAAGCTTTCTTT

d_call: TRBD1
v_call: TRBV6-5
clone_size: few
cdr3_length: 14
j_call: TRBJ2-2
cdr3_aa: CASSPGQDTGELFF
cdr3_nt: TGTGCCAGCAGTCCCGGACAGGACACCGGGGAGCTGTTTTTT

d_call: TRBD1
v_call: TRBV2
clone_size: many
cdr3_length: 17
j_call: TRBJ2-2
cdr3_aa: CASSGEGQGESTGELFF
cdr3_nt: TGTGCCAGCAGTGGCGAGGGACAGGGGGAATCCACCGGGGAGCTGTTTTTT

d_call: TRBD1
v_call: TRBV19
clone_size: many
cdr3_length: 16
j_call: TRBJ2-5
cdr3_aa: CASSPWGDRVQETQYF
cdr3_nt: TGTGCCAGTAGTCCGTGGGGGGACAGGGTTCAAGAGACCCAGTACTTC

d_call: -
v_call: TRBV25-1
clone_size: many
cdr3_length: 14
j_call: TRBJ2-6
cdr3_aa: CASSEEGRRVDLTF
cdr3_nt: TGTGCCAGCAGTGAAGAGGGCAGGCGAGTTGACCTGACTTTC

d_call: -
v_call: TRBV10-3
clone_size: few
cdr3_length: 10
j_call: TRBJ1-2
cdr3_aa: CAAGVNGYTF
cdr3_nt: TGTGCCGCGGGAGTGAATGGCTACACCTTC

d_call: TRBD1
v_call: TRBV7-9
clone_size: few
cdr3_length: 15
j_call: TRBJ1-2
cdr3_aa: CASSFGRTGPRGYTF
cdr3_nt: TGTGCCAGCAGCTTCGGTCGGACAGGGCCGCGGGGCTACACCTTC

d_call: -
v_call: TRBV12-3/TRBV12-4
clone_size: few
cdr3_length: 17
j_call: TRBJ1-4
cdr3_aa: CASSLAQVGAPGEKLFF
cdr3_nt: TGTGCCAGCAGCTTGGCCCAGGTCGGCGCCCCGGGGGAAAAACTGTTTTTT

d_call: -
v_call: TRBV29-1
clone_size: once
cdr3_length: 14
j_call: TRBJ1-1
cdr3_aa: CSPRPQEVNTEAFF
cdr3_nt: TGCAGCCCCCGGCCCCAGGAGGTGAACACTGAAGCTTTCTTT

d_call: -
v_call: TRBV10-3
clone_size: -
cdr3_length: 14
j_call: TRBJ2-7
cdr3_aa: CASSFVQGFYEQYF
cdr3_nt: TGTGCCAGCAGTTTTGTCCAGGGGTTCTACGAGCAGTACTTC

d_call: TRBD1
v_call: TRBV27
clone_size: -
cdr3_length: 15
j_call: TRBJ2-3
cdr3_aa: CASSLSGQGAHTQYF
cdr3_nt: TGTGCCAGCAGTTTATCGGGACAGGGGGCGCATACGCAGTATTTT

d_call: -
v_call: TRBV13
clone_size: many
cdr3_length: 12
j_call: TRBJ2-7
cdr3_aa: CASTSWPGEQYF
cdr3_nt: TGTGCCAGCACCTCTTGGCCCGGCGAGCAGTACTTC

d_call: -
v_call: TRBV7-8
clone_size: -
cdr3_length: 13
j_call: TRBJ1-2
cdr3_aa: CASSPGAPAGYTF
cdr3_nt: TGTGCCAGCAGCCCCGGGGCCCCGGCAGGCTACACCTTC

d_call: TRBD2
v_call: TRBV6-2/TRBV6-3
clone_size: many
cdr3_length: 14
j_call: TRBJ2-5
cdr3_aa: CASRLGLATETQYF
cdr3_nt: TGTGCCAGCAGACTCGGACTAGCGACCGAGACCCAGTACTTC

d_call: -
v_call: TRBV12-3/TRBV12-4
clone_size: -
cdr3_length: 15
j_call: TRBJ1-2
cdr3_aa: CASSLKGWGAYGYTF
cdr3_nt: TGTGCCAGCAGTTTAAAAGGGTGGGGGGCCTATGGCTACACCTTC

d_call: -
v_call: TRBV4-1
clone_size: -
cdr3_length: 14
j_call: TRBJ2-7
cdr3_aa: CASSLDLRGVEQYF
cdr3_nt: TGCGCCAGCAGCCTTGACCTCCGGGGAGTCGAGCAGTACTTC

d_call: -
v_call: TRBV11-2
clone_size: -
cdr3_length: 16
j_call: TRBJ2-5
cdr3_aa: CASSVDGQLYQETQYF
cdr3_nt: TGTGCCAGCAGCGTTGACGGGCAGCTGTACCAAGAGACCCAGTACTTC

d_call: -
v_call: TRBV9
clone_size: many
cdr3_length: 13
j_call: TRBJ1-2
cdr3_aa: CASSVSGLNGYTF
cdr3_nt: TGTGCCAGCAGCGTTTCGGGGTTGAATGGCTACACCTTC

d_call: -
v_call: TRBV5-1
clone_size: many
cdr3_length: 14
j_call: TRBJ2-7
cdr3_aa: CASSPGHLGDEQYF
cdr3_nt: TGCGCCAGCAGCCCGGGACACCTTGGGGACGAGCAGTACTTC

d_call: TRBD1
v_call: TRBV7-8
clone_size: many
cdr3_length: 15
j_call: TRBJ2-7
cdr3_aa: CASSMGQGGVYEQYF
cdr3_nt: TGTGCCAGCAGCATGGGACAGGGGGGGGTCTACGAGCAGTACTTC

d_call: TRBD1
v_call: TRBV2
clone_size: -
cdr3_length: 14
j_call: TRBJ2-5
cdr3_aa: CASTTTDRGETQYF
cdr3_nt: TGTGCCAGCACCACCACCGACAGGGGGGAGACCCAGTACTTC

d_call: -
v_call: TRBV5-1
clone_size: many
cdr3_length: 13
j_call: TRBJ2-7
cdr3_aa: CASSLGSMLEQYF
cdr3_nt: TGCGCCAGCAGCTTGGGGTCCATGTTAGAGCAGTACTTC

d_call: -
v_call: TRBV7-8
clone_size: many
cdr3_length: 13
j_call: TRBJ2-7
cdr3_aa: CASSPLPRDEQYF
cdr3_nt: TGTGCCAGCAGCCCCCTCCCCAGGGACGAGCAGTACTTC

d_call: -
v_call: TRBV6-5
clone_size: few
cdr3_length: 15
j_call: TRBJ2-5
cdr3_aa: CASSYSWGSRETQYF
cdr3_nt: TGTGCCAGCAGTTACTCCTGGGGGAGTCGAGAGACCCAGTACTTC

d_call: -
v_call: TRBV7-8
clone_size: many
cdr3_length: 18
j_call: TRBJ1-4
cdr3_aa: CASSLSAGPAASNEKLFF
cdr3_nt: TGTGCCAGCAGCTTATCTGCAGGGCCCGCAGCTTCTAATGAAAAACTGTTTTTT

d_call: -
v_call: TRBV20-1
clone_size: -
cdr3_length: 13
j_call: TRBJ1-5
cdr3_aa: CSGLAGANQPQHF
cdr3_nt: TGCAGTGGACTAGCGGGGGCAAATCAGCCCCAGCATTTT

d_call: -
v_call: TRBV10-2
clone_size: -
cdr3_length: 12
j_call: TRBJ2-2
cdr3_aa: CASSEPDRELFF
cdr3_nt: TGCGCCAGCAGTGAGCCGGACAGGGAGCTGTTTTTT

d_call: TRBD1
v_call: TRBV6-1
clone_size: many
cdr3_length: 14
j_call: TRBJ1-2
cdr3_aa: CASTTGGNNYGYTF
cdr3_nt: TGTGCCAGCACTACAGGGGGCAACAACTATGGCTACACCTTC